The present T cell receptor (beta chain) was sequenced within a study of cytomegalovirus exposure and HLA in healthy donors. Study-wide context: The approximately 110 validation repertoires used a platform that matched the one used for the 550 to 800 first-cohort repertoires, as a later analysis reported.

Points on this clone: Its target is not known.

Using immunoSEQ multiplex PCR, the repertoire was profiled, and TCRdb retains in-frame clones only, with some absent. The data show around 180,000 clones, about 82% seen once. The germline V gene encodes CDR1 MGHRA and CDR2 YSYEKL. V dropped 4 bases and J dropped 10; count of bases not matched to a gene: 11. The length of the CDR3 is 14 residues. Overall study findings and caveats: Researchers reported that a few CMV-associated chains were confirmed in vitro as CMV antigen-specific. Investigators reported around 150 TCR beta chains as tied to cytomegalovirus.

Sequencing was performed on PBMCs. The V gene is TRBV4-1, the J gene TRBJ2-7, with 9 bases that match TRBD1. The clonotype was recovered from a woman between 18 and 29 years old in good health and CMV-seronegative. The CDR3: CASSRLGTGQKQYF. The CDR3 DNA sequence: TGCGCCAGCAGCCGTTTAGGGACAGGGCAAAAACAGTACTTC.